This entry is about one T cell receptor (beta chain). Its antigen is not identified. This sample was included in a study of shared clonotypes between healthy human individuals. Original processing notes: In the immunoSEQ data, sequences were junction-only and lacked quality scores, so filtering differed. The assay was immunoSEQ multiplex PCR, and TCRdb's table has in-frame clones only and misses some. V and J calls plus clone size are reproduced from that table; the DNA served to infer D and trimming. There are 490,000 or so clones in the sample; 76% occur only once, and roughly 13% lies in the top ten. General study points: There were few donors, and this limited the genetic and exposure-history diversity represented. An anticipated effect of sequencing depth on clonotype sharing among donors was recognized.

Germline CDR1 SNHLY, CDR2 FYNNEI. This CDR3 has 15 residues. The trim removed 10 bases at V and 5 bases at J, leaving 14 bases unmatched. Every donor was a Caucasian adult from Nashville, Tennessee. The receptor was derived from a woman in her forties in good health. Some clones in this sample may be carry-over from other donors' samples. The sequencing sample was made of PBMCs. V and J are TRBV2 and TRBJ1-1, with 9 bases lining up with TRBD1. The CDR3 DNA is TGTGCCAAGGGACAGGGACCCTCACCAGGTACTGAAGCTTTCTTT. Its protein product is CAKGQGPSPGTEAFF.